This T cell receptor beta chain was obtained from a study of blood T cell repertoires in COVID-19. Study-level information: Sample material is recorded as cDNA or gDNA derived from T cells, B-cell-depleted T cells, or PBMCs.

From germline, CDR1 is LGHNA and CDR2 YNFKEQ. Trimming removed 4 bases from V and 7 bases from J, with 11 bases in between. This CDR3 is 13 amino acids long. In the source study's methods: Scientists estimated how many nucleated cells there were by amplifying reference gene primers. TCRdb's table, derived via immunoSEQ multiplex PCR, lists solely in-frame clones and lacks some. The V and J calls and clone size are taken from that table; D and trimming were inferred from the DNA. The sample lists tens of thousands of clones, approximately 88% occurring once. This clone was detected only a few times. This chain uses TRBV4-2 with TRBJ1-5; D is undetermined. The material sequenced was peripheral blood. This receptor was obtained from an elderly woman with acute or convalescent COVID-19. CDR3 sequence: CASSPSLGQPQHF. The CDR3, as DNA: TGTGCCAGCAGCCCATCGCTGGGCCAGCCCCAGCATTTT.